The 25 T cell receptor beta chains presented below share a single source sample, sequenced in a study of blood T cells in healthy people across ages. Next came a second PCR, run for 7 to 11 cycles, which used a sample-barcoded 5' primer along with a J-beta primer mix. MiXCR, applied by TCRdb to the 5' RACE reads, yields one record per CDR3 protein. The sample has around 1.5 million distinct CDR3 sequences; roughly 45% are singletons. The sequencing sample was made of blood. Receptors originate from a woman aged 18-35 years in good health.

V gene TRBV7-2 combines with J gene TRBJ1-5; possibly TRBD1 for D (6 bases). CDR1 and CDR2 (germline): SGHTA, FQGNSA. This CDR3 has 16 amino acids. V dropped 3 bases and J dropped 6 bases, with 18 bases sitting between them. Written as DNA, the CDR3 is TGTGCCAGCAGCTTGGCGGGACACGCGAGGGCTCAGCCCCAGCATTTT. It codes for CASSLAGHARAQPQHF.

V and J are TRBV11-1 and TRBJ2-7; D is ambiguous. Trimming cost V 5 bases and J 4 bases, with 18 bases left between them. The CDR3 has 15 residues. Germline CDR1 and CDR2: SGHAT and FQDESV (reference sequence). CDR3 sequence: CASSPNGRLVYEQYF. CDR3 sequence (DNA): TGTGCCAGCAGCCCGAACGGCCGTCTCGTATACGAGCAGTACTTC.

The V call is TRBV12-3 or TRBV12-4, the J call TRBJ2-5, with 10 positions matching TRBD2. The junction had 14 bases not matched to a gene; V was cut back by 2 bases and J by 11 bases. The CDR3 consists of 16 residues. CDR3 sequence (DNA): TGTGCCAGCAGTTTATTGGCTAGCGGGAGAAACAATGAGCAGTACTTC. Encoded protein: CASSLLASGRNNEQYF.

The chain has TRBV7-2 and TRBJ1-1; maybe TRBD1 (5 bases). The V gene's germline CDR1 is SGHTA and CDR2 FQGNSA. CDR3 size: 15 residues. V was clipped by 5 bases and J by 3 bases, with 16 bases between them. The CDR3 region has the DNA TGTGCCAGCAGCCCCCCGGCAGGGAGGCACACTGAAGCTTTCTTT. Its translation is CASSPPAGRHTEAFF.

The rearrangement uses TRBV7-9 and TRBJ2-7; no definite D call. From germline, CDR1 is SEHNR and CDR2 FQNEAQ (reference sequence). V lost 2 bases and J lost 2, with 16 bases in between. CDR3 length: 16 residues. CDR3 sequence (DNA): TGTGCCAGCAGCTTAAGCCTAGTGGCAATAGCCTACGAGCAGTACTTC. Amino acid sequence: CASSLSLVAIAYEQYF.

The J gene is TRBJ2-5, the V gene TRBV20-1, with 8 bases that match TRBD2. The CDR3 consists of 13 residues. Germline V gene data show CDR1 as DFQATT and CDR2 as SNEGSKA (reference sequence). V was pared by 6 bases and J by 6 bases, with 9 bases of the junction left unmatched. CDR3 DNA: TGCAGTGCCCCAAGCGGGGGCCGGAAGACCCAGTACTTC. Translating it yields CSAPSGGRKTQYF.

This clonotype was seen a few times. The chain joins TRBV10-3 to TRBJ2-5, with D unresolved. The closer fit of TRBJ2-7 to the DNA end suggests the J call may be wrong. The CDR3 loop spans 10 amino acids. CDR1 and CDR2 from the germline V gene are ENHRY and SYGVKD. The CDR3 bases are TGTGCCATCAGTGATGACGAGCAGTACTTC. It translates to CAISDDEQYF.

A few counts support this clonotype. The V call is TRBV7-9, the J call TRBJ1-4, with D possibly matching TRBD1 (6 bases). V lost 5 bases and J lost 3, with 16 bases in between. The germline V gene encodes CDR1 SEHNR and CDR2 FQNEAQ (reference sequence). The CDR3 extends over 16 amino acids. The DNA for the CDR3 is TGTGCCAGCAGCGGCACAGGTGGGGGGCCTAATGAAAAACTGTTTTTT. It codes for CASSGTGGGPNEKLFF.

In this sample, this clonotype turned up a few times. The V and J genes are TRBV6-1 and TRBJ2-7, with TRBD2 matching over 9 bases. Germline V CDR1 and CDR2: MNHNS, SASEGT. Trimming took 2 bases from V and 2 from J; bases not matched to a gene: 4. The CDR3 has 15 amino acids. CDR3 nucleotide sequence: TGTGCCAGCAGTGAAAAAATAGCGGGAGCCTACGAGCAGTACTTC. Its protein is CASSEKIAGAYEQYF.

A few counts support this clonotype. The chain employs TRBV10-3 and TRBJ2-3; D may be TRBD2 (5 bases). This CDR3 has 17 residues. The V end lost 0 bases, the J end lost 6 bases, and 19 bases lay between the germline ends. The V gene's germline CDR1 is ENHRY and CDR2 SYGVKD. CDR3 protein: CAISESKVRALSDTQYF. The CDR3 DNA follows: TGTGCCATCAGTGAGTCGAAGGTGCGGGCGCTATCCGATACGCAGTATTTT.

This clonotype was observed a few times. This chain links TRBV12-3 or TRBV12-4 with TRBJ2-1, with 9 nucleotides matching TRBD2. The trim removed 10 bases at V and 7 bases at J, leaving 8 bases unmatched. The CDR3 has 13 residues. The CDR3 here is CAIQREAINEQFF. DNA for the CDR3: TGTGCCATCCAGCGGGAGGCAATAAATGAGCAGTTCTTC.

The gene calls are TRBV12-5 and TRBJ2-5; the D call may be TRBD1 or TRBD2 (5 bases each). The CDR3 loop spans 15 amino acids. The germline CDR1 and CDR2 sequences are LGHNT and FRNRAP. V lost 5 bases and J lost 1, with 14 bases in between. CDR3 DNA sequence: TGTGCTAGTGGTCCCGACCCAGGGACCCAAGAGACCCAGTACTTC. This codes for CASGPDPGTQETQYF.

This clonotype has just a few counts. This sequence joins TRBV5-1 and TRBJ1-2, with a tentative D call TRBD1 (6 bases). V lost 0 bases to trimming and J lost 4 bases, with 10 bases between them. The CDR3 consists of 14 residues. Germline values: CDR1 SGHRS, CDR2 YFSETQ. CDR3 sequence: CASSLGGQAYGYTF. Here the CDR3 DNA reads TGCGCCAGCAGCTTGGGGGGACAAGCCTATGGCTACACCTTC.

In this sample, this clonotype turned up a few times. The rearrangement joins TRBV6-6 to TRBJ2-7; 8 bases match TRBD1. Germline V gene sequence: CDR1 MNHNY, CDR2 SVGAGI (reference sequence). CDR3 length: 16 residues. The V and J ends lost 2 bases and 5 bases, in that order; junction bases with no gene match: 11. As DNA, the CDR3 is TGTGCCAGCAGTTACCCCAAGGCCCAGGGGGCCCACGAGCAGTACTTC. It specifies CASSYPKAQGAHEQYF.

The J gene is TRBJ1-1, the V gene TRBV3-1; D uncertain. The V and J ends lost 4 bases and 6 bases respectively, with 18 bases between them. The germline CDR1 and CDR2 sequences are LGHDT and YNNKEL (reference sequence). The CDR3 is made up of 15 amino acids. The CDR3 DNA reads TGTGCCAGCAGCCCCGTTAGAACTGTAGGGCCTGAAGCTTTCTTT. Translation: CASSPVRTVGPEAFF.

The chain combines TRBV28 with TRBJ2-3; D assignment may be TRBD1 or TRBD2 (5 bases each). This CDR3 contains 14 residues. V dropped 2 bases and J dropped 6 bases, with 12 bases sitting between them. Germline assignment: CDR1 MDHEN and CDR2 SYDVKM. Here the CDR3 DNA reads TGTGCCAGCAGTTTACAGGGTAGGAGGGATACGCAGTATTTT. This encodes CASSLQGRRDTQYF.

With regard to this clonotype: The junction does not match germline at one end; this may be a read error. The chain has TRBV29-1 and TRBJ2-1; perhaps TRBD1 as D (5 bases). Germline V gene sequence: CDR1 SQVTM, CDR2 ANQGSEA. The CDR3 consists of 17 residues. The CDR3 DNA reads TGCAGCGTTGAAGGATCCTTCGACAGTGTGACCTACGATGAGCAGTTCTTC. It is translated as CSVEGSFDSVTYDEQFF.

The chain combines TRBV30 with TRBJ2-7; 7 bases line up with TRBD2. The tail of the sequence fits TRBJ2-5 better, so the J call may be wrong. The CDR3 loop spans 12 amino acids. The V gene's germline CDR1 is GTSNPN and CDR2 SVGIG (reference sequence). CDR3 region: CAWSFGRETQYF. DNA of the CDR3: TGTGCCTGGAGTTTCGGGAGGGAGACCCAGTACTTC.

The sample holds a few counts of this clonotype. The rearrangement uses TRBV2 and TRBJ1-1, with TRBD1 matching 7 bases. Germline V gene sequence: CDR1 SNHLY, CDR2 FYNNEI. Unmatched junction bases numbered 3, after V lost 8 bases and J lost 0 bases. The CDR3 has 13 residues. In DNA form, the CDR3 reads TGTGCCAGCGGAGGACAGGTGAACACTGAAGCTTTCTTT. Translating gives CASGGQVNTEAFF. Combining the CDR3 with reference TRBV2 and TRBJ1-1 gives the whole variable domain EPEVTQTPSHQVTQMGQEVILRCVPISNHLYFYWYRQILGQKVEFLVSFYNNEISEKSEIFDDQFSVERPDGSNFTLKIRSTKLEDSAMYFCASGGQVNTEAFFGQGTRLTVV.

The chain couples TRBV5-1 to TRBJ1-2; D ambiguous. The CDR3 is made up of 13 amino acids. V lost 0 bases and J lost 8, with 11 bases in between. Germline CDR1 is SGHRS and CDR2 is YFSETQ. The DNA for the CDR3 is TGCGCCAGCAGCTTGGCAATGACTATAGGCTACACCTTC. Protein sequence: CASSLAMTIGYTF.

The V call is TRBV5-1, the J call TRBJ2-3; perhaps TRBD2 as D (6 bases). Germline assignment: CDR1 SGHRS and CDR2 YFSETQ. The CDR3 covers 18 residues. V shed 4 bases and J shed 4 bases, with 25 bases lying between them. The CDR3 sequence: CASSGPDIVGGSPDTQYF. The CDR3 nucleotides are TGCGCCAGCAGCGGACCTGATATAGTGGGGGGATCCCCAGATACGCAGTATTTT.

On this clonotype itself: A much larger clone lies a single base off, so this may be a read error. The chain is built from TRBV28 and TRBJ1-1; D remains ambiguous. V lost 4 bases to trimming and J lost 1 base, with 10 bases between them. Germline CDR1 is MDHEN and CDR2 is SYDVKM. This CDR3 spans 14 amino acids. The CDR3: CASSSDKANTEAFF. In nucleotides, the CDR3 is TGTGCCAGCAGTTCGGATAAGGCGAACACTGAAGCTTTCTTT. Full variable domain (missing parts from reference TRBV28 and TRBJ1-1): DVKVTQSSRYLVKRTGEKVFLECVQDMDHENMFWYRQDPGLGLRLIYFSYDVKMKEKGDIPEGYSVSREKKERFSLILESASTNQTSMYLCASSSDKANTEAFFGQGTRLTVV.

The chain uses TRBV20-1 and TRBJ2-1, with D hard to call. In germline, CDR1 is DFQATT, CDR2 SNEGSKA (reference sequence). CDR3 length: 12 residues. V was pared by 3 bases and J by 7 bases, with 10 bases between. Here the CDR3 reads CSASLGVNEQFF. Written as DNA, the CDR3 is TGCAGTGCTAGCCTTGGGGTGAATGAGCAGTTCTTC.

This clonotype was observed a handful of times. The CDR3: CASSFRYASYEQYF. The CDR3 DNA reads as TGTGCCAGCAGTTTTAGGTATGCCAGCTACGAGCAGTACTTC. The chain uses TRBV27 and TRBJ2-1; D is ambiguous. The end of the DNA fits TRBJ2-7 better, so the J call may be wrong. Germline V gene lookup returns CDR1 MNHEY and CDR2 SMNVEV (reference sequence). This CDR3 has 14 amino acids.

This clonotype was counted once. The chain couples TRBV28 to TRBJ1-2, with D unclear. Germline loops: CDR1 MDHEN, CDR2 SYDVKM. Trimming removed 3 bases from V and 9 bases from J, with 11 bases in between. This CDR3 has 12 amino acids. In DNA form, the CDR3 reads TGTGCCAGCAGTTTGGCCTTGACTAGCTACACCTTC. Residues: CASSLALTSYTF.